One sample yielded the 28 T cell receptor beta chains listed below, sequenced in a study of blood T cells in healthy people across ages. It was with a sample-barcoded 5' primer and a J-beta primer mix that a second PCR of about 6 to 12 cycles was run. MiXCR was run by TCRdb on the 5' RACE reads, yielding one entry per CDR3 protein. This sample has 1,100,000 or so distinct CDR3 sequences, with less than 50% found just once. Material: blood. The receptor source for this set is a woman aged 55-69 years in good health.

Here the CDR3 reads CATSRNSYNSPLHF. The CDR3 DNA sequence: TGTGCCACCAGCCGCAATTCCTATAATTCACCCCTCCACTTT. This chain uses TRBV19 with TRBJ1-6; D remains unclear. This CDR3 comprises 14 residues. Per germline, CDR1 LNHDA and CDR2 SQIVND (reference sequence). V lost 10 bases and J 1 base, leaving 11 bases between the germline ends.

The chain recombines TRBV12-3 or TRBV12-4 with TRBJ2-6; 7 bases agree with TRBD1. The CDR3 sequence is 16 residues long. Trimming removed 5 bases from V and 2 bases from J; junction bases left unmatched: 6. The CDR3 nucleotides read TGTGCCAGCAGTATCCCGACAGGGCCTGGGGCCAACGTCCTGACTTTC. It encodes CASSIPTGPGANVLTF.

The chain links TRBV7-6 to TRBJ2-3; D is possibly TRBD2 (5 bases). This CDR3 has 16 amino acids. Germline CDR1 is SGHVS and CDR2 is FNYEAQ. Trimming removed 5 bases at V and 0 bases at J, with 15 bases between. The CDR3, as DNA: TGTGCCAGCAGCCCCCTGACTCGGGGAAGCACAGATACGCAGTATTTT. Amino acid sequence: CASSPLTRGSTDTQYF.

The chain joins TRBV11-2 to TRBJ2-5; possibly TRBD2 for D (5 bases). Germline V CDR1 and CDR2: SGHAT, FQNNGV. The CDR3 length is 13 residues. V gave up 1 base and J gave up 11 bases, with 14 bases separating them. The CDR3 nucleotides are TGTGCCAGCAGCTTAGCGGGGAGCTGGGAGCAGTACTTC. It yields the protein CASSLAGSWEQYF.

The chain couples TRBV7-2 to TRBJ2-7; 8 bases agree with TRBD1. The ends lost 5 bases at V and 6 bases at J; junction bases unmatched: 6. In germline, CDR1 is SGHTA, CDR2 FQGNSA. CDR3 length equals 13 residues. The CDR3 DNA follows: TGTGCCAGCAGCACCGTGACAGGGGTCGAGCAGTACTTC. It yields the protein CASSTVTGVEQYF.

This clonotype turned up a few times. The chain is built from TRBV4-1 and TRBJ2-7; perhaps TRBD2 as D (7 bases). Germline CDR1 is MGHRA and CDR2 is YSYEKL. Trimming pared 0 bases from V and 2 bases from J, leaving 11 bases between. The CDR3 spans 15 residues. The CDR3 loop reads CASSQEGGAPYEQYF. For the CDR3, the DNA is TGCGCCAGCAGCCAAGAAGGGGGGGCCCCCTACGAGCAGTACTTC.

J is TRBJ1-4 and V is TRBV27; 10 bases line up with TRBD1. The CDR3 runs to 15 residues. The junction had 4 bases not matched to a gene; V was cut back by 1 base and J by 8 bases. In germline, CDR1 is MNHEY, CDR2 SMNVEV (reference sequence). The CDR3, as DNA: TGTGCCAGCAGTTTATGGGGGACAGGGGAAGAAAAACTGTTTTTT. Translation: CASSLWGTGEEKLFF.

The gene calls are TRBV7-2 and TRBJ2-1, with D hard to call. CDR1 SGHTA and CDR2 FQGNSA come from the germline V gene. The CDR3 has 13 residues. The V gene lost 8 bases and the J gene lost 6 bases, with 14 bases spanning the gap. CDR3 DNA sequence: TGTGCCAGCCAATCGGTCCTAGGCAATGAGCAGTTCTTC. This gives the protein CASQSVLGNEQFF.

The V gene is TRBV24-1, the J gene TRBJ2-1, with D perhaps given as TRBD1 or TRBD2 (5 bases each). V lost 2 bases to trimming and J lost 4 bases, with 14 bases between them. Germline V CDR1 and CDR2: KGHDR, SFDVKD. The CDR3 loop spans 16 amino acids. The CDR3 nucleotides are TGTGCCACCAGTGATTCCTCCGGGACGCCATACAATGAGCAGTTCTTC. It codes for CATSDSSGTPYNEQFF.

The sample holds a few counts of this clonotype. The J gene is TRBJ2-6, the V gene TRBV7-2, with D uncertain. V was shortened by 3 bases and J by 0 bases, with 3 bases between the two germline ends. Germline CDR1 is SGHTA and CDR2 is FQGNSA. The CDR3 sequence is 14 residues long. Here the CDR3 DNA reads TGTGCCAGCAGCTTTCGCTCTGGGGCCAACGTCCTGACTTTC. Translation: CASSFRSGANVLTF.

This clonotype turned up a few times. The rearrangement links TRBV27 to TRBJ2-1; D not certain. CDR3 size: 13 residues. V dropped 4 bases and J dropped 8 bases, with 12 bases sitting between them. CDR1 is MNHEY and CDR2 is SMNVEV in the germline V gene (reference sequence). The CDR3 here is CASSSSTVYEQFF. DNA of the CDR3: TGTGCCAGCAGTTCTTCAACAGTCTATGAGCAGTTCTTC.

This clonotype was observed a few times. The chain links TRBV5-1 to TRBJ2-5; D is possibly TRBD1 or TRBD2 (6 bases each). The germline V gene has CDR1 SGHRS and CDR2 YFSETQ. Trimming removed 1 base at V and 5 bases at J, with 12 bases between. This CDR3 has 14 amino acids. The DNA of the CDR3 is TGCGCCAGCAGCTTGAGTCAGGGGAGGGAGACCCAGTACTTC. Translating gives CASSLSQGRETQYF.

J is TRBJ2-1 and V is TRBV2; 7 bases match TRBD2. CDR3 length: 13 residues. CDR1 SNHLY and CDR2 FYNNEI come from the germline V gene. The V segment lost 6 bases and the J segment 7 bases; nucleotides outside the gene matches: 6. CDR3 protein: CASSGDYSNEQFF. The DNA for the CDR3 is TGTGCCAGCAGCGGGGACTACTCTAATGAGCAGTTCTTC.

The chain is built from TRBV7-9 and TRBJ2-1, with a possible D match to TRBD2 (6 bases). The germline V and J ends were trimmed by 4 bases and 3 bases, with 16 bases remaining between them. This CDR3 has 16 amino acids. In germline, CDR1 is SEHNR, CDR2 FQNEAQ (reference sequence). CDR3 in amino acids: CASSSRGRRDYNEQFF. For the CDR3, the DNA is TGTGCCAGCAGCTCCCGGGGAAGGCGGGACTACAATGAGCAGTTCTTC.

This rearrangement joins TRBV27 to TRBJ2-7, with D perhaps matching TRBD1 (6 bases). The CDR3 covers 15 residues. Looked up from germline, CDR1 is MNHEY and CDR2 is SMNVEV (reference sequence). The V and J ends lost 2 bases and 1 base respectively, with 12 bases between them. The CDR3, as DNA: TGTGCCAGCAGTTTAGGCAGGGGTCCTTCCTACGAGCAGTACTTC. Its translation: CASSLGRGPSYEQYF.

This chain joins TRBV9 and TRBJ2-5; 11 positions agree with TRBD2. The CDR3 runs to 13 residues. J was trimmed by 1 base and V by 10 bases; bases with no gene match: 3. Per germline, CDR1 SGDLS and CDR2 YYNGEE. The CDR3 DNA follows: TGTGCCTCGACTAGCGGGACCCAAGAGACCCAGTACTTC. This translates into CASTSGTQETQYF. The full variable domain, completed using reference TRBV9 and TRBJ2-5, is DSGVTQTPKHLITATGQRVTLRCSPRSGDLSVYWYQQSLDQGLQFLIQYYNGEERAKGNILERFSAQQFPDLHSELNLSSLELGDSALYFCASTSGTQETQYFGPGTRLLVL.

This clonotype has a handful of counts. The CDR3 bases are TGCGCCAGCAGCTCCTTAGAGTACTATGGCTACACCTTC. Protein product: CASSSLEYYGYTF. V gene TRBV4-1 combines with J gene TRBJ1-2, with no clear D. The CDR3 is made up of 13 amino acids. V was clipped by 5 bases and J by 3 bases, with 10 bases between them. CDR1 is MGHRA and CDR2 is YSYEKL in the germline V gene.

This rearrangement joins TRBV20-1 to TRBJ2-1, with D possibly being TRBD2 (5 bases). The DNA end is a closer match to TRBJ2-7, so the J assignment may be wrong. CDR1 is DFQATT and CDR2 is SNEGSKA in the germline V gene (reference sequence). The CDR3 consists of 15 residues. CDR3 in DNA: TGCAGTGCTAGAGATATAGCGCAATTCTACAATGAGCAGTACTTC. It yields the protein CSARDIAQFYNEQYF.

This clonotype was counted a few times. The CDR3 nucleotides are TGTGCCAGCAGCCAAGTCCAAGGTTCCTACGAGCAGTACTTC. This sequence encodes CASSQVQGSYEQYF. The gene calls are TRBV3-1 and TRBJ2-7, with D unclear. The length of the CDR3 is 14 residues. V was cut by 1 base and J by 1 base, with 8 bases left in between. Per the germline V gene, CDR1 is LGHDT and CDR2 is YNNKEL (reference sequence).

The chain joins TRBV29-1 to TRBJ2-1; no clear D. The germline V gene has CDR1 SQVTM and CDR2 ANQGSEA. The CDR3 extends over 12 amino acids. Trimming pared 4 bases from V and 7 bases from J, leaving 11 bases between. CDR3: CSVVLVVNEQFF. CDR3 bases: TGCAGCGTTGTTCTAGTCGTTAATGAGCAGTTCTTC.

The rearrangement joins TRBV10-3 to TRBJ2-3; 8 bases map to TRBD2. The CDR3 runs 17 residues. Looked up from germline, CDR1 is ENHRY and CDR2 is SYGVKD. With 4 bases clipped from V and 2 bases from J, the junction kept 11 bases outside the gene matches. The CDR3 sequence is CAISGVGREVDTDTQYF. In DNA, the CDR3 is TGTGCCATCAGTGGGGTTGGGCGGGAGGTGGACACAGATACGCAGTATTTT.

V gene TRBV5-1 combines with J gene TRBJ2-7; D is unresolved. Between the trimmed V and J ends, which lost 4 bases and 7 bases, there was a span of 15 bases. The germline CDR1 and CDR2 sequences are SGHRS and YFSETQ. The CDR3 contains 13 residues. CDR3 in amino acids: CASSSPTYNEQYF. The CDR3 region has the DNA TGCGCCAGCAGCAGCCCAACCTACAATGAGCAGTACTTC.

The rearrangement links TRBV27 to TRBJ2-3; TRBD2 might be the D (5 bases). CDR3 length: 13 residues. The V gene lost 7 bases and the J gene lost 2 bases, with 10 bases spanning the gap. Germline V lookup: CDR1 MNHEY, CDR2 SMNVEV (reference sequence). CDR3 loop: CASTKRITDTQYF. CDR3 nucleotide sequence: TGTGCCAGCACCAAGCGGATCACAGATACGCAGTATTTT.

The chain is built from TRBV7-8 and TRBJ2-5, with D tentatively TRBD2 (6 bases). The CDR3 runs 14 residues. The germline gives CDR1 SGHVS, CDR2 FQNEAQ. The germline V and J ends were trimmed by 5 bases and 1 base, with 11 bases remaining between them. This chain's CDR3 is CASSPGLRQETQYF. For the CDR3, the DNA is TGTGCCAGCAGCCCGGGACTCCGCCAAGAGACCCAGTACTTC.

For the CDR3, the DNA is TGTGCCAGCATCTCGTTCCAGACAGGGCCGAAACAGAGTCGCACTGAAGCTTTCTTT. Its protein product is CASISFQTGPKQSRTEAFF. The gene calls are TRBV7-3 and TRBJ1-1; 7 positions agree with TRBD1. The V segment lost 7 bases and the J segment 4 bases; nucleotides outside the gene matches: 24. Per germline, CDR1 SGHTA and CDR2 FQGTGA. The CDR3 totals 19 residues. Based on the CDR3 plus reference TRBV7-3 and TRBJ1-1, the full variable domain is GAGVSQTPSNKVTEKGKYVELRCDPISGHTALYWYRQSLGQGPEFLIYFQGTGAADDSGLPNDRFFAVRPEGSVSTLKIQRTERGDSAVYLCASISFQTGPKQSRTEAFFGQGTRLTVV.

This clonotype was detected only a few times. This rearrangement joins TRBV11-3 to TRBJ2-3; D is possibly TRBD1 (6 bases). The germline V gene encodes CDR1 SGHNT and CDR2 YENEEA. V lost 1 base and J 1 base, leaving 15 bases between the germline ends. This CDR3 has 17 amino acids. CDR3 region: CASSLGQGILGTDTQYF. In DNA, the CDR3 is TGTGCCAGCAGCTTAGGGCAGGGGATTCTCGGCACAGATACGCAGTATTTT. The full variable domain, with the rest looked up from reference TRBV11-3 and TRBJ2-3, is EAGVVQSPRYKIIEKKQPVAFWCNPISGHNTLYWYLQNLGQGPELLIRYENEEAVDDSQLPKDRFSAERLKGVDSTLKIQPAELGDSAVYLCASSLGQGILGTDTQYFGPGTRLTVL.

This clonotype was observed a single time. A read error is possible here, since a much larger clone lies one base away. V is TRBV29-1 and J is TRBJ2-5; 12 positions agree with TRBD1. The CDR3 is 17 residues long. Trimming cost V 2 bases and J 11 bases; bases outside gene matches: 18. Germline CDR1 reads SQVTM; CDR2 reads ANQGSEA. As DNA, the CDR3 is TGCAGCGTTGAATACACCGGGACAGGGGGCTTCTACAATGAGCAGTACTTC. Protein sequence: CSVEYTGTGGFYNEQYF.

This chain uses TRBV7-7 with TRBJ2-5; D is possibly TRBD1 (6 bases). The ends were cut back, 4 bases at V and 2 bases at J, with 11 bases in the middle. The V gene's germline CDR1 is SSHAT and CDR2 FNYEAQ (reference sequence). This CDR3 is 14 amino acids long. The CDR3 sequence is CASSSVGQQETQYF. Written as DNA, the CDR3 is TGTGCCAGCAGCTCCGTTGGACAGCAAGAGACCCAGTACTTC.